A selection of T cell receptor beta chains follows, all from one sample in a study of control samples from healthy donors and cancer patients. Profiled with immunoSEQ multiplex PCR; TCRdb holds only in-frame clones, not every one. In all, the sample yields approximately 190,000 clones. Sequencing input: blood. These receptors were obtained from a woman younger than 45 in good health. Each CDR3 is given with its conserved first and last residue. D genes are given only for firm matches.

d_call j_call v_call cdr3_nt cdr3_aa
- TRBJ1-6 TRBV19 TGTGCCAGTAAGCCGGGCAGAGGTAATTCACCCCTCCACTTT CASKPGRGNSPLHF
- TRBJ2-3 TRBV9 TGTGCCAGCAGCGTAGAGCCTAGCAGCTACACAGATACGCAGTATTTT CASSVEPSSYTDTQYF
TRBD1 TRBJ2-5 TRBV15 TGTGCCACCAGTAGAACAGGGGCAGGTGAGACCCAGTACTTC CATSRTGAGETQYF
- TRBJ1-2 TRBV3-1/TRBV3-2 TGTGCCAGCAGCCCGACGGCCAACTATGGCTACACCTTC CASSPTANYGYTF
- TRBJ2-2 TRBV9 TGTGCCAGCAGCGTAGCTAGGCACCTCGGGCCCGGGGAGCTGTTTTTT CASSVARHLGPGELFF
TRBD2 TRBJ2-1 TRBV27 TGTGCCAGCAGTCTGTCACCCCTACGGACTAGCAGATTCAATGAGCAGTTCTTC CASSLSPLRTSRFNEQFF
- TRBJ1-3 TRBV20-1 TGCAGTGCTAAACAGGGTAACACCATATATTTT CSAKQGNTIYF
- TRBJ1-1 TRBV30 TGTGCCTGGAGTGTCTCAGGGGCCACTGAAGCTTTCTTT CAWSVSGATEAFF
- TRBJ2-3 TRBV24-1 TGTGCCACCAGGGGTCGGGGTGTCACAGATACGCAGTATTTT CATRGRGVTDTQYF
TRBD1 TRBJ2-7 TRBV18 TGTGCCAGCTCACCACCGGGACAGGGGGGGTACGAGCAGTACTTC CASSPPGQGGYEQYF
TRBD1 TRBJ1-2 TRBV5-4 TGTGCCAGCAGCTCCAGAGCCAGGGGGGATTATGGCTACACCTTC CASSSRARGDYGYTF
TRBD1 TRBJ2-1 TRBV9 TGTGCCAGCAGCGGGTGGCAGGGGGCGGACAATGAGCAGTTCTTC CASSGWQGADNEQFF
- TRBJ1-1 TRBV5-1 TGCGCCAGCAGCTTGATCGGGGCCACTGAAGCTTTCTTT CASSLIGATEAFF
TRBD2 TRBJ2-2 TRBV4-1 TGCGCCAGCAGCCTCCTGACTAGCGGGGGCGTTACCGGGGAGCTGTTTTTT CASSLLTSGGVTGELFF
TRBD1 TRBJ1-2 TRBV18 TGTGCCAGCACACGACAGGGAAGAACGGGTGGCTACACCTTC CASTRQGRTGGYTF
- TRBJ2-1 TRBV5-1 TGCGCCAGCAGCTTGGCCGACCTCTCTGGGAACAATGAGCAGTTCTTC CASSLADLSGNNEQFF
- TRBJ2-7 TRBV3-1/TRBV3-2 TGTGCCAGCAGCCAAGTTGGGTCACTGAGCTACGAGCAGTACTTC CASSQVGSLSYEQYF
- TRBJ1-1 TRBV10-3 TGTGCCATCAGTGAGACGGGACGGAGGAACACTGAAGCTTTCTTT CAISETGRRNTEAFF
TRBD1 TRBJ1-1 TRBV11-2 TGTGCCAGCAGCTTAGGACAGGGGTCCAGGGCCACTGAAGCTTTCTTT CASSLGQGSRATEAFF
TRBD2 TRBJ2-5 TRBV7-2 TGTGCCAGCAGCCCCGGACTAGCGCAAGAGACCCAGTACTTC CASSPGLAQETQYF
TRBD1 TRBJ2-3 TRBV11-3 TGTGCCAGCAGCTTAGAGGGACAGGGGCCCACAGATACGCAGTATTTT CASSLEGQGPTDTQYF
- TRBJ2-1 TRBV6-5 TGTGCCAGCAGTTACTCTTACGGCTACAATGAGCAGTTCTTC CASSYSYGYNEQFF
- TRBJ1-1 TRBV7-2 TGTGCCAGCAGCTTAGCGCCAGAAACTGAAGCTTTCTTT CASSLAPETEAFF
- TRBJ2-5 TRBV5-1 TGCGCCAGCAGCTTGGACGAGACCCAGTACTTC CASSLDETQYF
- TRBJ2-6 TRBV6-6 TGTGCCAGCAGAAGCTCTGGGGCCAACGTCCTGACTTTC CASRSSGANVLTF
- TRBJ1-4 TRBV19 TGTGCCAGCCAACAAAGGGGTTCGGGGCTAACTAATGAAAAACTGTTTTTT CASQQRGSGLTNEKLFF
- TRBJ1-5 TRBV28 TGTGCCAGCAGTTTAGACGCCCTGGAGCCCCAGCATTTT CASSLDALEPQHF
- TRBJ2-7 TRBV5-1 TGCGCCAGCAGCTTACAGGGAGGCTACGAGCAGTACTTC CASSLQGGYEQYF
- TRBJ2-7 TRBV11-2 TGTGCCAGCAGCTTAGTCGGGGCCTCCTACGAGCAGTACTTC CASSLVGASYEQYF
TRBD2 TRBJ2-7 TRBV12-3/TRBV12-4 TGTGCCAGCAGTTCTAGCGGCTACGAGCAGTACTTC CASSSSGYEQYF
- TRBJ2-1 TRBV6-5 TGTGCCAGCAGTTACACCTCCCATTCCCCGGGGTTCTTC CASSYTSHSPGFF
- TRBJ1-1 TRBV29-1 TGCAGCGTTTCGCAGGTAGGGACTGAAGCTTTCTTT CSVSQVGTEAFF
- TRBJ1-5 TRBV6-5 TGTGCCTTGGCCACCGGCGGGTTAAGCAATCAGCCCCAGCATTTT CALATGGLSNQPQHF
- TRBJ1-1 TRBV18 TGTGCCAGCTCCCCGAATTGGGGCGCTAGCCGGGAACACACTGAAGCTTTCTTT CASSPNWGASREHTEAFF
- TRBJ1-4 TRBV11-1 TGTGCCAGCAGCTTCGCTAATGAAAAACTGTTTTTT CASSFANEKLFF
- TRBJ2-3 TRBV4-2 TGTGCCAGCAGCCAAGACAGGCAGAGGCAGTATTTT CASSQDRQRQYF
- TRBJ1-1 TRBV27 TGTGCCAGCAGTTTATCGGGCCCTCGGAACACTGAAGCTTTCTTT CASSLSGPRNTEAFF
TRBD2 TRBJ2-1 TRBV6-5 TGTGCCAGCAGTTACGGGGGCGGGGGGGCCCCTGAGCAGTTCTTC CASSYGGGGAPEQFF
TRBD1 TRBJ2-3 TRBV28 TGTGCCAGCAAGTATGGGGACAGGATGAAAGATACGCAGTATTTT CASKYGDRMKDTQYF
- TRBJ1-1 TRBV28 TGTGCCAGCAGTTTATTAACCAGGGCCACTGAAGCTTTCTTT CASSLLTRATEAFF
- TRBJ1-6 TRBV5-1 TGCGCCAGCAGCTTGACGGAGGGCTACTCACCCCTCCACTTT CASSLTEGYSPLHF
TRBD1 TRBJ1-2 TRBV13 TGTGCCAGCAGCCCCCGAGGACAGGGGAAAGAAGGCTACACCTTC CASSPRGQGKEGYTF
- TRBJ1-5 TRBV7-2 TGTGCCAGCAGCCGGGTCGGAAGCAATCAGCCCCAGCATTTT CASSRVGSNQPQHF
- TRBJ1-2 TRBV28 TGTGCCAGCAGTTTATTCGGGTCTAACTATGGCTACACCTTC CASSLFGSNYGYTF
- TRBJ2-3 TRBV6-2/TRBV6-3 TGTGCCAGCAGCTGGGCCGCAAACACAGATACGCAGTATTTT CASSWAANTDTQYF
TRBD1 TRBJ2-7 TRBV27 TGTGCCAGCAGTTGGCCGGGACAGGGGGTGAACGAGCAGTACTTC CASSWPGQGVNEQYF
- TRBJ1-2 TRBV6-1 TGTGCCAGCAGTGAAGTCGTGCCTCCCACCGGCTACACCTTC CASSEVVPPTGYTF
- TRBJ2-1 TRBV12-3/TRBV12-4 TGTGCCAGCAGAGAAACAGGGTTCAATGAGCAGTTCTTC CASRETGFNEQFF
- TRBJ2-3 TRBV14 TGTGCCAGCAGCCAAGATCCCGGGGGGACAGCACTCACAGATACGCAGTATTTT CASSQDPGGTALTDTQYF
- TRBJ2-2 TRBV6-8 TGTGCCAGCAGGCCTCATCGACACCGCGCGAACACCGGGGAGCTGTTTTTT CASRPHRHRANTGELFF